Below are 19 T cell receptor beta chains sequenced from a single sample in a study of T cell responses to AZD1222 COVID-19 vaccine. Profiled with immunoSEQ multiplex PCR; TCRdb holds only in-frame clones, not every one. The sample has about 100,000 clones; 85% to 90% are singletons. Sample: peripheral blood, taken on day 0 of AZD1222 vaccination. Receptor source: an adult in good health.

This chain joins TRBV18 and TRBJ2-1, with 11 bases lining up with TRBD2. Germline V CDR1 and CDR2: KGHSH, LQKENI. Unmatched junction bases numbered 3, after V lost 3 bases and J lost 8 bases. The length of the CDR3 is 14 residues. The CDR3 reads CASSPLAGGDEQFF. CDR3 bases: TGTGCCAGCTCACCGTTAGCGGGAGGGGATGAGCAGTTCTTC.

CDR3 in amino acids: CATSDLRGTEAFF. The CDR3, as DNA: TGTGCCACCAGTGATTTGAGGGGGACTGAAGCTTTCTTT. The chain uses TRBV24-1 and TRBJ1-1, with a possible D match to TRBD1 (6 bases). Deletions cut 0 bases from V and 5 bases from J, with 6 bases between. Germline V gene sequence: CDR1 KGHDR, CDR2 SFDVKD. CDR3 size: 13 residues.

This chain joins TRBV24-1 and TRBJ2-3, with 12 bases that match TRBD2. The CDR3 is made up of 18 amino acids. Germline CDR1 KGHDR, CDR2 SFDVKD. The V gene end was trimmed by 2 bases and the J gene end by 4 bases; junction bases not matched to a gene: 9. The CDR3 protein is CATSDWSGLAGGSDTQYF. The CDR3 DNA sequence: TGTGCCACCAGTGATTGGAGTGGGCTAGCGGGAGGGTCAGATACGCAGTATTTT.

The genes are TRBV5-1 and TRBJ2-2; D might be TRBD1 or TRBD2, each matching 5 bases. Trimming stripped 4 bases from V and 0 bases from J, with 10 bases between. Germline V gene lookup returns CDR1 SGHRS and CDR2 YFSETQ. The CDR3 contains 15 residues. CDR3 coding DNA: TGCGCCAGCAGCCGGGACGCCGCGAACACCGGGGAGCTGTTTTTT. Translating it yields CASSRDAANTGELFF.

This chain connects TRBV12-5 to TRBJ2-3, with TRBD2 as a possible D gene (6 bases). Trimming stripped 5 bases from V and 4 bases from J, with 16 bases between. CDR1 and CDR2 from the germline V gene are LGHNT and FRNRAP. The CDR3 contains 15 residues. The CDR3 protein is CASGPSRERADTQYF. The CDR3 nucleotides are TGTGCTAGTGGTCCCTCCCGTGAGCGGGCAGATACGCAGTATTTT.

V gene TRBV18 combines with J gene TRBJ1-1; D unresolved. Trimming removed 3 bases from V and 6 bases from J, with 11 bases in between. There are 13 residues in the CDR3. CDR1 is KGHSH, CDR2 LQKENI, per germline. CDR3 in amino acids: CASSPSPMAEAFF. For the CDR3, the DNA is TGTGCCAGCTCACCCTCCCCTATGGCTGAAGCTTTCTTT.

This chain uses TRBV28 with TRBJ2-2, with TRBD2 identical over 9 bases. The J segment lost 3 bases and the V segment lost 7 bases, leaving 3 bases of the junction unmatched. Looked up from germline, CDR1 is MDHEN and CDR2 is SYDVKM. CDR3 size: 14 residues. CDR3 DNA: TGTGCCAGCAATAGCGGGAGTGACACCGGGGAGCTGTTTTTT. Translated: CASNSGSDTGELFF. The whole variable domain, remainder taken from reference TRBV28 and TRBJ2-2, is DVKVTQSSRYLVKRTGEKVFLECVQDMDHENMFWYRQDPGLGLRLIYFSYDVKMKEKGDIPEGYSVSREKKERFSLILESASTNQTSMYLCASNSGSDTGELFFGEGSRLTVL.

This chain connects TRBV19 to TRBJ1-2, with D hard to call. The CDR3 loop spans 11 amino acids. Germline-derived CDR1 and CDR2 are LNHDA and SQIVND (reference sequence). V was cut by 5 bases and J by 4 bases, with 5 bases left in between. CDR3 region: CASSSFYGYTF. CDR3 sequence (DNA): TGTGCCAGTAGTTCGTTCTATGGCTACACCTTC.

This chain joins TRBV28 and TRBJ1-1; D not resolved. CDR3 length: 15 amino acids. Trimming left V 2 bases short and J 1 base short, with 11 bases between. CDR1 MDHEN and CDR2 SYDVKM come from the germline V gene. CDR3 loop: CASSLKYSWNTEAFF. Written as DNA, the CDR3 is TGTGCCAGCAGTTTAAAGTACAGTTGGAACACTGAAGCTTTCTTT.

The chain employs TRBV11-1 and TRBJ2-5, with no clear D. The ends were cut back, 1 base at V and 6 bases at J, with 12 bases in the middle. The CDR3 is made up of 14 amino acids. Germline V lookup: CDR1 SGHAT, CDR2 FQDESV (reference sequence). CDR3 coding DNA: TGTGCCAGCAGCTTAGAGTCCAGCAGGCAGACCCAGTACTTC. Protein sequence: CASSLESSRQTQYF.

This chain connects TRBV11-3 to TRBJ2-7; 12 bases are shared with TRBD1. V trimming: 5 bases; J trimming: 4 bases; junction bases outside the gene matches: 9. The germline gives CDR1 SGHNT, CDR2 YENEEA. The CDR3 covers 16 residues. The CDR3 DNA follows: TGTGCCAGCAGCCCCCCCCGGGACAGGGGGCGATACGAGCAGTACTTC. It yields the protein CASSPPRDRGRYEQYF.

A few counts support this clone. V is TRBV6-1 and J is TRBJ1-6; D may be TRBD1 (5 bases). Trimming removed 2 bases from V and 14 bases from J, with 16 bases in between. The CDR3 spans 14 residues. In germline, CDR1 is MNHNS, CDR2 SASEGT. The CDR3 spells CASSERKTAGSLHF. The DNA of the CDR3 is TGTGCCAGCAGTGAAAGGAAGACAGCCGGATCCCTCCACTTT.

In DNA, the CDR3 is TGTGCCAGTAGTAGGACAGGGGGAACCGGGGAGCTGTTTTTT. Protein sequence: CASSRTGGTGELFF. The chain recombines TRBV19 with TRBJ2-2; TRBD1 aligns across 10 bases. The V gene end was trimmed by 4 bases and the J gene end by 5 bases; junction bases not matched to a gene: 1. The CDR3 sequence is 14 residues long. The V gene's germline CDR1 is LNHDA and CDR2 SQIVND (reference sequence).

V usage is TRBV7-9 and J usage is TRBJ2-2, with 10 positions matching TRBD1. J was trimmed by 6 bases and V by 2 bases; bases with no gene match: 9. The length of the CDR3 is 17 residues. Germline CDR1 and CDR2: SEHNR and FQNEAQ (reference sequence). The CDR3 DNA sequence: TGTGCCAGCAGCTTATCGGGACAGGGGCAAACTCCCGGGGAGCTGTTTTTT. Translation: CASSLSGQGQTPGELFF.

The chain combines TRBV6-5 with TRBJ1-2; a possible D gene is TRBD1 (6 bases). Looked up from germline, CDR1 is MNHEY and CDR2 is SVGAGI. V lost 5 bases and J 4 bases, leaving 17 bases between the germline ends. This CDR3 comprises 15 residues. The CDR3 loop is CASSPKKAGAYGYTF. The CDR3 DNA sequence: TGTGCCAGCAGTCCTAAAAAGGCAGGGGCCTATGGCTACACCTTC.

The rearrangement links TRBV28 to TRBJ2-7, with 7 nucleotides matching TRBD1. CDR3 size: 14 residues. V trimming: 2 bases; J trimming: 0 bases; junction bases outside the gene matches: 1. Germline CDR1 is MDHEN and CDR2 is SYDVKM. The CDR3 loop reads CASSLDRASYEQYF. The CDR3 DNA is TGTGCCAGCAGTTTAGACAGGGCCTCCTACGAGCAGTACTTC.

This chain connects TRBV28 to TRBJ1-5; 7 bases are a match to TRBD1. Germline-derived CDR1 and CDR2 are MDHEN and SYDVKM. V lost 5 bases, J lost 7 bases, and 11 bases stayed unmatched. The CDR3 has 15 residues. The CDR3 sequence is CASSAGDRRLQPQHF. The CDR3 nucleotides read TGTGCCAGCAGTGCTGGGGACAGAAGGTTGCAGCCCCAGCATTTT.

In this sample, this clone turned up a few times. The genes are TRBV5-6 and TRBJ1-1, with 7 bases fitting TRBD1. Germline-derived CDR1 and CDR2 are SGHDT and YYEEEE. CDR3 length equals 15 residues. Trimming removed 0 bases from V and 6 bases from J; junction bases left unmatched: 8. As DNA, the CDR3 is TGTGCCAGCAGCTTGGGAGGGGGCGCGGGGCCTGAAGCTTTCTTT. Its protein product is CASSLGGGAGPEAFF.

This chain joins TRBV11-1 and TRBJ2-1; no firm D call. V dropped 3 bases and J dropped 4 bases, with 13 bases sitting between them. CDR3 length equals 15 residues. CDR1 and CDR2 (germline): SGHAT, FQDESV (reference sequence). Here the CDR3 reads CASSFGALGYNEQFF. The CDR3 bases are TGTGCCAGCAGCTTCGGTGCCCTGGGTTACAATGAGCAGTTCTTC.